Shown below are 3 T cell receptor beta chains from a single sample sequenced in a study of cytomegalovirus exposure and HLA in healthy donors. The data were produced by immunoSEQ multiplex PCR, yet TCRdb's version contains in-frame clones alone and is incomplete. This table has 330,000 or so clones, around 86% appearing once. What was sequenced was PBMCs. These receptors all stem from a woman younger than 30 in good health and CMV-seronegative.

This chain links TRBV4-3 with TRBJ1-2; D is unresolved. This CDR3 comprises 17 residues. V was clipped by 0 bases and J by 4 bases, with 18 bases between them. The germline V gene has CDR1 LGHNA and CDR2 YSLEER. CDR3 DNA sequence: TGCGCCAGCAGCCAAGATGGGTCCATGGGCTTTGGCTATGGCTACACCTTC. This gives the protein CASSQDGSMGFGYGYTF.

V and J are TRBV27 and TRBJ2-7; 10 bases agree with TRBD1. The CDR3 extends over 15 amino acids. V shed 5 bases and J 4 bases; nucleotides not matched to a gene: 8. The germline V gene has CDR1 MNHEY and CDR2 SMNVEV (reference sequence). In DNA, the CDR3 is TGTGCCAGCAGTCCCCCCCGGGACAGGGGTTACGAGCAGTACTTC. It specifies CASSPPRDRGYEQYF.

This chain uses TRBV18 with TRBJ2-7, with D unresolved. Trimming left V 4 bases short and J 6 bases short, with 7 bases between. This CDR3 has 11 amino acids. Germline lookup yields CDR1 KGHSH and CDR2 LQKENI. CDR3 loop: CASSQTSEQYF. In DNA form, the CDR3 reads TGTGCCAGCTCACAAACTTCCGAGCAGTACTTC.